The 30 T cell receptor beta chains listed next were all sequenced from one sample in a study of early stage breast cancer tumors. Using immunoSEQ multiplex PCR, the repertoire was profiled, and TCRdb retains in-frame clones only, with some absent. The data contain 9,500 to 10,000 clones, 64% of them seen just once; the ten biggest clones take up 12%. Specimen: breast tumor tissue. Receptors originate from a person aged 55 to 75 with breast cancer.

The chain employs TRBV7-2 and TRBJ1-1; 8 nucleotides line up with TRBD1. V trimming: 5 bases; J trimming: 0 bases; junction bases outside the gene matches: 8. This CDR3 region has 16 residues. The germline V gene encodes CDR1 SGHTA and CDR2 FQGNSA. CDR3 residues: CASSLWDRKVNTEAFF. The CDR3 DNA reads TGTGCCAGCAGCCTTTGGGACAGGAAAGTGAACACTGAAGCTTTCTTT.

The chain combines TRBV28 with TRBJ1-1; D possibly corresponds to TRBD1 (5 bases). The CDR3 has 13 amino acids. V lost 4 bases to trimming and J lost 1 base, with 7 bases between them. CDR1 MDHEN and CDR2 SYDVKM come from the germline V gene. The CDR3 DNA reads TGTGCCAGCAGTTGGGGCACGAACACTGAAGCTTTCTTT. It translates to CASSWGTNTEAFF.

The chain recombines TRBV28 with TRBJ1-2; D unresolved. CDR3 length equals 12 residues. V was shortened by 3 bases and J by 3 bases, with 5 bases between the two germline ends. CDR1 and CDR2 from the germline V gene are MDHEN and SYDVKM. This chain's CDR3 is CASSLSYYGYTF. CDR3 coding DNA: TGTGCCAGCAGTTTGTCGTACTATGGCTACACCTTC.

CDR3 bases: TGCGCCAGCAGCGGAGGGACAGGGGCCTCCTATAATTCACCCCTCCACTTT. As protein: CASSGGTGASYNSPLHF. The genes are TRBV5-1 and TRBJ1-6; 10 nucleotides line up with TRBD1. Germline V gives CDR1 SGHRS, CDR2 YFSETQ. The length of the CDR3 is 17 residues. Germline trimming cut 4 bases from V and 0 bases from J; bases unmatched to any gene: 4.

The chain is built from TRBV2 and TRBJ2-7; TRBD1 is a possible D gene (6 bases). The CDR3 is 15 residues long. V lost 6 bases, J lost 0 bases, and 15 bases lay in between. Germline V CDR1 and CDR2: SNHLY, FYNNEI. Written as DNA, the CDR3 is TGTGCCAGCAGGGAGGCCGTGGACAGCTCCTACGAGCAGTACTTC. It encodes CASREAVDSSYEQYF.

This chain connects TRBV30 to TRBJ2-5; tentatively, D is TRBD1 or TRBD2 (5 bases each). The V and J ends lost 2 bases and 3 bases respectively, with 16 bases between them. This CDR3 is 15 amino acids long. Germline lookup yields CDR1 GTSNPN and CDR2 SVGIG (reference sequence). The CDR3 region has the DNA TGTGCCTGGAGTATCGGGGCAGGGATTAAAGAGACCCAGTACTTC. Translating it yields CAWSIGAGIKETQYF.

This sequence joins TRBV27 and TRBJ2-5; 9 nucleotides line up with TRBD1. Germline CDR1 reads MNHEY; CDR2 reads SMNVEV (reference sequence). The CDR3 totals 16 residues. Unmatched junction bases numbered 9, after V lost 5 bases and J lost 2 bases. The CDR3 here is CASSPGQGIGQETQYF. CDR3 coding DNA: TGTGCCAGCAGTCCGGGACAGGGAATAGGGCAAGAGACCCAGTACTTC.

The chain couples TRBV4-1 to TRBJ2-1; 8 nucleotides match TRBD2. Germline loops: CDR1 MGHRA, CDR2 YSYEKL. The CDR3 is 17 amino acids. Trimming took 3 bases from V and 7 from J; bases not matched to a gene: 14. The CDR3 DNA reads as TGCGCCAGCAGCCAGGCGCCGGTCAGCGGGAGTAAGAATGAGCAGTTCTTC. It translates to CASSQAPVSGSKNEQFF.

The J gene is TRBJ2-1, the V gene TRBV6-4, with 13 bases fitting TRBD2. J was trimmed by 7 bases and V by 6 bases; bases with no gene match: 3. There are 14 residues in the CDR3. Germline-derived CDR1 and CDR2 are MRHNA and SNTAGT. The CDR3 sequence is CASRRTSGSNEQFF. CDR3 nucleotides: TGTGCCAGCAGAAGGACTAGCGGGAGTAATGAGCAGTTCTTC.

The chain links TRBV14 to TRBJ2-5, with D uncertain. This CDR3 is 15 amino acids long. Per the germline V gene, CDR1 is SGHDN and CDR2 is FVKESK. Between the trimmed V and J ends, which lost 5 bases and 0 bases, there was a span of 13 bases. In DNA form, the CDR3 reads TGTGCCAGCAGCTGGGGTAGTGTTTACCAAGAGACCCAGTACTTC. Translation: CASSWGSVYQETQYF.

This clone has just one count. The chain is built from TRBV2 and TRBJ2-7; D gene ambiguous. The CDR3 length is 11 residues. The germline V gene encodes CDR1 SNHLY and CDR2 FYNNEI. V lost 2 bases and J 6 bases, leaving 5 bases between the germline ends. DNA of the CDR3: TGTGCCAGCAGTGAATTGGTCGAGCAGTACTTC. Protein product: CASSELVEQYF.

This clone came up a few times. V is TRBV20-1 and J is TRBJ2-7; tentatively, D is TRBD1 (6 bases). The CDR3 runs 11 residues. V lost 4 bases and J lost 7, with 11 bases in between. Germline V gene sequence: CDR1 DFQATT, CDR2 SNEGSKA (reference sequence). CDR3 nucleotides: TGCAGTGCTACAGGGGTGGGGGAGCAGTACTTC. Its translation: CSATGVGEQYF.

The CDR3 sequence is CASSLKGPSGTEAFF. CDR3 coding DNA: TGTGCCAGCAGCCTTAAAGGACCCTCGGGGACTGAAGCTTTCTTT. The V gene is TRBV7-8, the J gene TRBJ1-1, with D unresolved. The CDR3 is 15 residues long. Germline-derived CDR1 and CDR2 are SGHVS and FQNEAQ. The V and J ends lost 5 bases and 5 bases respectively, with 18 bases between them.

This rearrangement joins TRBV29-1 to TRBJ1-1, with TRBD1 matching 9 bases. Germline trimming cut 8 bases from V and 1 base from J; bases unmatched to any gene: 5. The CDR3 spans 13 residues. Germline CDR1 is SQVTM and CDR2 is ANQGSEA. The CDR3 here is CSSGQGTNTEAFF. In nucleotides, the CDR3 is TGCAGCTCAGGACAGGGGACGAACACTGAAGCTTTCTTT.

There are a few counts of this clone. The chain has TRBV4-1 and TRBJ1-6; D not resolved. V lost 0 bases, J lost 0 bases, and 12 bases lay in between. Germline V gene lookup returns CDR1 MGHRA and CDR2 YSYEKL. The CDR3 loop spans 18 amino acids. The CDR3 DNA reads TGCGCCAGCAGCCAAGAATCACGACCCAGCTCCTATAATTCACCCCTCCACTTT. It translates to CASSQESRPSSYNSPLHF.

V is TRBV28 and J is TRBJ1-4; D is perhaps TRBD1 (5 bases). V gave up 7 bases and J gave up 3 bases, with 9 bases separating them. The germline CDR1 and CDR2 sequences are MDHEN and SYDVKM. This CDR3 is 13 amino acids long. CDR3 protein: CASKGGANEKLFF. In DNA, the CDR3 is TGTGCCAGCAAGGGAGGGGCTAATGAAAAACTGTTTTTT.

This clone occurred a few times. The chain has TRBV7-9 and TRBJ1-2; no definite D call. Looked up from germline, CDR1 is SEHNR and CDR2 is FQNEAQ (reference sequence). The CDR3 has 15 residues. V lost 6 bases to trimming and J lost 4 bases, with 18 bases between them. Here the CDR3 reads CASSEGRVPLYGYTF. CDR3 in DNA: TGTGCCAGCAGTGAGGGTCGCGTGCCCCTCTATGGCTACACCTTC.

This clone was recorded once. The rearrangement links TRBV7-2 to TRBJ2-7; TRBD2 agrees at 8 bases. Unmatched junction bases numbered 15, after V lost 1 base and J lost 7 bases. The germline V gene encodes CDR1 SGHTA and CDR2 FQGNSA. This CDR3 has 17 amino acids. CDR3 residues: CASSLDRPSGSRGEQYF. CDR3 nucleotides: TGTGCCAGCAGCTTAGACCGTCCGAGCGGGAGTCGTGGGGAGCAGTACTTC.

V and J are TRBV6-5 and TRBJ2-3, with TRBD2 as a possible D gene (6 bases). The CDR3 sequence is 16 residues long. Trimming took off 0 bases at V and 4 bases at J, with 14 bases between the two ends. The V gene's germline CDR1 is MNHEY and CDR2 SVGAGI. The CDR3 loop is CASSYSPLPGADTQYF. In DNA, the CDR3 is TGTGCCAGCAGTTACTCCCCTCTCCCGGGGGCAGATACGCAGTATTTT.

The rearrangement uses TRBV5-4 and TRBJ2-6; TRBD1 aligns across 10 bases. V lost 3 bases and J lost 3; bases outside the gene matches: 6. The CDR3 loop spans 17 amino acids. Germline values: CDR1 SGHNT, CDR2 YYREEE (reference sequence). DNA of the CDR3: TGTGCCAGCAGCTCGAGACAGGGGGCTAGTGGGGCCAACGTCCTGACTTTC. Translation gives CASSSRQGASGANVLTF.

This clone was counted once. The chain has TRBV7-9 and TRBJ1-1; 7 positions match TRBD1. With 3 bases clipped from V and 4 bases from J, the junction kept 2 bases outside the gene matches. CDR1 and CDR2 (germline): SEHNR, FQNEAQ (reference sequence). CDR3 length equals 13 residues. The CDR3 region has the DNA TGTGCCAGCAGCTTGACAGGGCCCACTGAAGCTTTCTTT. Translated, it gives CASSLTGPTEAFF.

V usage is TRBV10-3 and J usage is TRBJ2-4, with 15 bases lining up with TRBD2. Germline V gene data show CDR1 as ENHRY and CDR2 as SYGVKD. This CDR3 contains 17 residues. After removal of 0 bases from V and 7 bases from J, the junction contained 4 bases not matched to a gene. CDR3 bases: TGTGCCATCAGTGAGTCAGGGACTAGCGGGAGGATGAACATTCAGTACTTC. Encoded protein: CAISESGTSGRMNIQYF.

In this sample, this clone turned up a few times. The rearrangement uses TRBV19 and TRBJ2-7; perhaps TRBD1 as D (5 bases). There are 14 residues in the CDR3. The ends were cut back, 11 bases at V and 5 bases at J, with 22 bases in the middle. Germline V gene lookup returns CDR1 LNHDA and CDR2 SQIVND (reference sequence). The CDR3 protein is CASTGGFGWHEQYF. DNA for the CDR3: TGTGCCTCCACAGGTGGTTTCGGGTGGCACGAGCAGTACTTC.

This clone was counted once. The CDR3 sequence is CASSEAAGGPDTQYF. The CDR3 bases are TGTGCCAGCAGTGAAGCGGCGGGGGGGCCAGATACGCAGTATTTT. The chain links TRBV6-1 to TRBJ2-3; the match to TRBD2 covers 9 bases. With V trimmed by 0 bases and J by 4 bases, 2 bases remained unmatched. The CDR3 contains 15 residues. Germline V gene lookup returns CDR1 MNHNS and CDR2 SASEGT.

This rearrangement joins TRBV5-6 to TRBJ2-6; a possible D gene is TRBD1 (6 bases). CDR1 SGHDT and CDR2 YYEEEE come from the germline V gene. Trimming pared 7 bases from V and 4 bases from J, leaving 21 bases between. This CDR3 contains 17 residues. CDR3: CASGGRQAESGANVLTF. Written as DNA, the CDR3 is TGTGCCAGCGGGGGTAGACAGGCAGAATCGGGGGCCAACGTCCTGACTTTC.

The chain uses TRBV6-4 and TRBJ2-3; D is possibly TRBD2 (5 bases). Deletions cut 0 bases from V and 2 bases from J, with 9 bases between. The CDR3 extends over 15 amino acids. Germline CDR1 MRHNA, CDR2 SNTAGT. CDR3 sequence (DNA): TGTGCCAGCAGTGACTCGAAGGGAGACACAGATACGCAGTATTTT. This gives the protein CASSDSKGDTDTQYF.

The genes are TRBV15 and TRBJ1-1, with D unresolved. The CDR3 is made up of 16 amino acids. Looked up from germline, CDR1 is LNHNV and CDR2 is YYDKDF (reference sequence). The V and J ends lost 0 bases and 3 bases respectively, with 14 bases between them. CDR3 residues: CATSREIGRWDTEAFF. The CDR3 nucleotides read TGTGCCACCAGCAGAGAAATAGGGCGTTGGGACACTGAAGCTTTCTTT. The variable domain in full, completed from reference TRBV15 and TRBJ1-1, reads DAMVIQNPRYQVTQFGKPVTLSCSQTLNHNVMYWYQQKSSQAPKLLFHYYDKDFNNEADTPDNFQSRRPNTSFCFLDIRSPGLGDTAMYLCATSREIGRWDTEAFFGQGTRLTVV.

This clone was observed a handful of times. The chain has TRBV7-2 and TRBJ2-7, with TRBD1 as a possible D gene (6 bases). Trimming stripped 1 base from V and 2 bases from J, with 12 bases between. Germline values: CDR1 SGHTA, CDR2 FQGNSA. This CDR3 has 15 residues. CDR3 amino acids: CASSLEGGSTYEQYF. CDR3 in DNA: TGTGCCAGCAGCTTAGAAGGGGGTTCCACCTACGAGCAGTACTTC. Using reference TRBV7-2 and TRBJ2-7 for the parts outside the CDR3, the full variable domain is GAGVSQSPSNKVTEKGKDVELRCDPISGHTALYWYRQSLGQGLEFLIYFQGNSAPDKSGLPSDRFSAERTGGSVSTLTIQRTQQEDSAVYLCASSLEGGSTYEQYFGPGTRLTVT.

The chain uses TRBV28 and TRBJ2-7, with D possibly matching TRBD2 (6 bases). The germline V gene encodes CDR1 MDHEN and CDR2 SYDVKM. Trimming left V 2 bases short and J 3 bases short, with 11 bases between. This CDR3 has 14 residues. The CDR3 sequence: CASSLVAGIYEQYF. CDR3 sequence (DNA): TGTGCCAGCAGTTTAGTGGCGGGGATCTACGAGCAGTACTTC.

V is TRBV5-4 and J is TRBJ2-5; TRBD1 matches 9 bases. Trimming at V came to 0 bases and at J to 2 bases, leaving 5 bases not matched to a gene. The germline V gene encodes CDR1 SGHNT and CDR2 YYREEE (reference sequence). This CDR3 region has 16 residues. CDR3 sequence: CASSLGGQGAQETQYF. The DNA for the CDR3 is TGTGCCAGCAGCTTGGGGGGACAGGGAGCACAAGAGACCCAGTACTTC. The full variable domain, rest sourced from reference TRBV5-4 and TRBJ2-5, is ETGVTQSPTHLIKTRGQQVTLRCSSQSGHNTVSWYQQALGQGPQFIFQYYREEENGRGNFPPRFSGLQFPNYSSELNVNALELDDSALYLCASSLGGQGAQETQYFGPGTRLLVL.